The table lists the clone carrying this T cell receptor (beta chain) with a few counts. TCRdb independently ran MiXCR on the 5' RACE reads; one entry per CDR3 protein. There are 30,000 or so distinct CDR3 sequences in the sample; approximately 7% occur only once, and about 4% lies in the top ten. These data belong to a study of early T cells in non-severe SARS-CoV-2 infection. The CDR3 is 18 amino acids. Between the trimmed V and J ends, which lost 3 bases and 0 bases, there was a span of 18 bases. The germline gives CDR1 GTSNPN, CDR2 SVGIG (reference sequence). V is TRBV30 and J is TRBJ1-6, with a tentative D call TRBD1 (5 bases). The sequence was obtained from an adult who was a healthcare worker with PCR-confirmed SARS-CoV-2 infection or an uninfected control (not recorded which). The sequencing input was whole blood. The CDR3 sequence: CAWSLTGLGDSYNSPLHF. The CDR3 DNA is TGTGCCTGGAGCTTAACGGGGCTCGGAGACTCCTATAATTCACCCCTCCACTTT.